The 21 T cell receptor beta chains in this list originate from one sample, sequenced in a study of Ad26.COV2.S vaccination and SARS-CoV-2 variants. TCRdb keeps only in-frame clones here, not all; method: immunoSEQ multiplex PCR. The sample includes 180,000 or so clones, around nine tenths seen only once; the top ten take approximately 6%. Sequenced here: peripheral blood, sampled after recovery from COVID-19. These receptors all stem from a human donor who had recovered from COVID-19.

The CDR3 DNA reads as TGTGCAGTCCGGGACAGGGTTTCAACTAATGAAAAACTGTTTTTT. Residues: CAVRDRVSTNEKLFF. The chain links TRBV21-1 to TRBJ1-4; TRBD1 was called by the table and not checked on the DNA. TRBV21-1 is recorded as a pseudogene. The length of the CDR3 is 15 residues.

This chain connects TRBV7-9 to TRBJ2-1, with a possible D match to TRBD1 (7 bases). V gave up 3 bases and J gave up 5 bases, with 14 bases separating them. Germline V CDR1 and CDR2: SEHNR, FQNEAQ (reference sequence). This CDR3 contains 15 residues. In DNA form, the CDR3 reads TGTGCCAGCAGCTTGAGACAGGGAGGTGACAATGAGCAGTTCTTC. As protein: CASSLRQGGDNEQFF. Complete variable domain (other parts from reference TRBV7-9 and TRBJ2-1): DTGVSQNPRHKITKRGQNVTFRCDPISEHNRLYWYRQTLGQGPEFLTYFQNEAQLEKSRLLSDRFSAERPKGSFSTLEIQRTEQGDSAMYLCASSLRQGGDNEQFFGPGTRLTVL.

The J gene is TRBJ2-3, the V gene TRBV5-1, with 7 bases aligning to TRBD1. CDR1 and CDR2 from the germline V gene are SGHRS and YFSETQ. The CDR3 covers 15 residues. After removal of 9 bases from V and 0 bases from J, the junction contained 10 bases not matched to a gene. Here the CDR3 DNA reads TGCGCCAACCCTTTTCGGGACAGTAGCACAGATACGCAGTATTTT. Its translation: CANPFRDSSTDTQYF.

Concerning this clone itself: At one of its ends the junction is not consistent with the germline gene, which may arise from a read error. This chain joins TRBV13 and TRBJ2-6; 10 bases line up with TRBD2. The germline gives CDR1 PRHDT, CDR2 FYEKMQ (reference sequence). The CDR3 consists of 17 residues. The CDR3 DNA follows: TGTGCCAGCAGCTGGACTAGCGGTTTCTCTGGGGCCAACGTCCTGGCTTTC. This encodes CASSWTSGFSGANVLAF.

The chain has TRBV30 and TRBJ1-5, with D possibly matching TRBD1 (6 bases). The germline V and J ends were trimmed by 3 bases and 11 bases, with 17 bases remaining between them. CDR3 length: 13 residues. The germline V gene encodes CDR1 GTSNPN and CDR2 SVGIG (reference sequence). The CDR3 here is CAWRGAGDRAQHF. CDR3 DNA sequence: TGTGCCTGGAGAGGAGCAGGGGATAGGGCCCAGCATTTT.

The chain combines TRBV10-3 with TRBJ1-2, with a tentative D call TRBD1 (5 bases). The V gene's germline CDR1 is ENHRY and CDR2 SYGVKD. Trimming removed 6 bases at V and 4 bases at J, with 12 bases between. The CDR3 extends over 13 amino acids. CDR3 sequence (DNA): TGTGCCATCAGGGAAGGGGAGGTCTATGGCTACACCTTC. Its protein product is CAIREGEVYGYTF.

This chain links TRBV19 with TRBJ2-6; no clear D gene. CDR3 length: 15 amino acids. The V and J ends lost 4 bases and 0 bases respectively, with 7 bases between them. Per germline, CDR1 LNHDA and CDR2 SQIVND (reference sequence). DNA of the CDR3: TGTGCCAGTAGTACCAGGATCTCTGGGGCCAACGTCCTGACTTTC. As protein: CASSTRISGANVLTF.

Here the CDR3 DNA reads TGTGCCAGCACAGCGGCTCACACTGAAGCTTTCTTT. It specifies CASTAAHTEAFF. The V gene is TRBV6-5, the J gene TRBJ1-1; no definite D call. Per germline, CDR1 MNHEY and CDR2 SVGAGI. Trimming removed 7 bases from V and 3 bases from J, with 9 bases in between. The CDR3 length is 12 residues.

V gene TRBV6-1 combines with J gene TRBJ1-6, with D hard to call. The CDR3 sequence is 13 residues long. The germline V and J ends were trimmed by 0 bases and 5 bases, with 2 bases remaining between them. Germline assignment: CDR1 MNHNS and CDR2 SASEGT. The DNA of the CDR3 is TGTGCCAGCAGTGAAGCGAATAATTCACCCCTCCACTTT. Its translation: CASSEANNSPLHF.

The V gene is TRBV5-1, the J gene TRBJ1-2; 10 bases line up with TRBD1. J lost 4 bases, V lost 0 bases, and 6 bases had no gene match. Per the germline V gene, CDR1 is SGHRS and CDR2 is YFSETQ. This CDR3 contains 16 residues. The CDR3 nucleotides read TGCGCCAGCAGCTTGGGAGACAGGGGGCTTCCCTATGGCTACACCTTC. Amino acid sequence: CASSLGDRGLPYGYTF.

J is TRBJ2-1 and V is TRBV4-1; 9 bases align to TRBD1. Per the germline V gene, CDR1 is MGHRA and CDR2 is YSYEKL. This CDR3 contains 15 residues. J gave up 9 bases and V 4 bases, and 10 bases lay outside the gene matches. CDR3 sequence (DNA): TGCGCCAGCAGCCCTGGGACAGGGCGCATGGTTGAGCAGTTCTTC. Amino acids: CASSPGTGRMVEQFF.

CDR3 sequence reads: CASSLLRQGDNEQFF. DNA of the CDR3: TGTGCCAGCAGCTTACTGAGGCAGGGAGACAATGAGCAGTTCTTC. The chain has TRBV7-9 and TRBJ2-1, with D perhaps TRBD1 or TRBD2 (5 bases each). V was pared by 2 bases and J by 5 bases, with 13 bases between. The CDR3 is made up of 15 amino acids. CDR1 is SEHNR, CDR2 FQNEAQ, per germline (reference sequence).

CDR3 sequence reads: CASSPPSANTQYF. The DNA for the CDR3 is TGTGCCAGCTCACCACCTTCCGCAAATACGCAGTATTTT. The chain employs TRBV18 and TRBJ2-3; D unclear. The CDR3 has 13 amino acids. Deletions cut 0 bases from V and 7 bases from J, with 8 bases between. CDR1 KGHSH and CDR2 LQKENI come from the germline V gene.

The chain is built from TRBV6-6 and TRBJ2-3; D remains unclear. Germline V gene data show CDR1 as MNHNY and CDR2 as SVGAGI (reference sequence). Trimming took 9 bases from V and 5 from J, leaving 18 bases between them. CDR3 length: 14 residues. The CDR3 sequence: CASSSGQPGDTQYF. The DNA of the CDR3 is TGTGCCAGTTCCTCCGGCCAGCCGGGAGATACGCAGTATTTT.

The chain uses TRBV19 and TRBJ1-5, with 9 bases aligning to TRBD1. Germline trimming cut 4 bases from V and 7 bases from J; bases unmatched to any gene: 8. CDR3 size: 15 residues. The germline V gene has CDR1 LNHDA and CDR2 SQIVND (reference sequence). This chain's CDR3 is CASSRLRDRAQPQHF. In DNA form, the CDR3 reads TGTGCCAGTAGTAGATTACGGGACAGGGCCCAGCCCCAGCATTTT.

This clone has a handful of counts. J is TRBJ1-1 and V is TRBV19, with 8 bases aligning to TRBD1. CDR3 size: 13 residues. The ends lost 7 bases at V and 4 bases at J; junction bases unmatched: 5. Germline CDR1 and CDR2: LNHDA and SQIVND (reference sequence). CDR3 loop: CASKRTGPTEAFF. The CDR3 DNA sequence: TGTGCCAGTAAAAGGACAGGGCCCACTGAAGCTTTCTTT.

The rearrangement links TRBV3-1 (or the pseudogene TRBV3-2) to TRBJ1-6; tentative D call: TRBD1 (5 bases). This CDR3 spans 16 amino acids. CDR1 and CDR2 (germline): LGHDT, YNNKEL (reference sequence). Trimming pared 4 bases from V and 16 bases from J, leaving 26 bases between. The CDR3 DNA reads TGTGCCAGCAGCCCAGGAGGTCTACACCAAGGGGATATACTCCACTTT. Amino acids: CASSPGGLHQGDILHF.

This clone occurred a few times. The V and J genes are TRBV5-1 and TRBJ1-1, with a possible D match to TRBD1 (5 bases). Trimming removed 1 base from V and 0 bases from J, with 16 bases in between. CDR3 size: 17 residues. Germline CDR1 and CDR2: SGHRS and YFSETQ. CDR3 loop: CASSLYGGGKMNTEAFF. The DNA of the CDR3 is TGCGCCAGCAGCTTGTACGGGGGAGGTAAGATGAACACTGAAGCTTTCTTT.

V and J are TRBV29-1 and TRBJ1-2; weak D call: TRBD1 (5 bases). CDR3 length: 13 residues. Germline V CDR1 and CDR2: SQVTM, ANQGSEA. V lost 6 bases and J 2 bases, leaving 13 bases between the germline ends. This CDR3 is CSVVGGENYGYTF. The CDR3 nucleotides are TGCAGCGTGGTAGGAGGGGAAAACTATGGCTACACCTTC.

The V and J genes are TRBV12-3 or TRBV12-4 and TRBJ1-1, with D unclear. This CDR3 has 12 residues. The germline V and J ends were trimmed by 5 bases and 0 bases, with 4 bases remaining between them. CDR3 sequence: CASSELNTEAFF. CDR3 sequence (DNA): TGTGCCAGCAGTGAACTGAACACTGAAGCTTTCTTT.

This CDR3 is CASIKWDKHSNQPQHF. The CDR3 nucleotides read TGTGCCAGCATCAAATGGGACAAACATAGCAATCAGCCCCAGCATTTT. The rearrangement uses TRBV28 and TRBJ1-5; weak D call: TRBD1 (6 bases). CDR3 size: 16 residues. The germline V gene encodes CDR1 MDHEN and CDR2 SYDVKM. V was trimmed by 7 bases and J by 0 bases, leaving 16 bases between them.